These 6 T cell receptor beta chains originate from one sample sequenced in a study of spatial heterogeneity in lung cancer. General observations from the study: Tumor mutation count correlated with how many alpha and beta TCRs expanded intratumorally.

Noted time point: sample taken at primary tumor resection. TCRdb redid the calling of the 5' RACE reads with MiXCR, one entry per CDR3 protein. This sample has 7,500 to 10,000 distinct CDR3 sequences; 5% occur once, and the top ten carry 14%. These receptors have no known antigen. The sequencing used lung tumor tissue, collected at surgery. All receptors come from a female donor with early-stage non-small cell lung cancer.

This clonotype occurred many times. The chain combines TRBV24-1 with TRBJ2-3; 8 bases fit TRBD2. Germline V gene data show CDR1 as KGHDR and CDR2 as SFDVKD. This CDR3 region has 16 residues. The junction had 8 bases not matched to a gene; V was cut back by 3 bases and J by 4 bases. DNA of the CDR3: TGTGCCACCAGTGATCAGGGTAGCGGGGAGCCAGATACGCAGTATTTT. It yields the protein CATSDQGSGEPDTQYF.

The table lists this clonotype with many counts. Here the CDR3 reads CASSLAMNTEAFF. DNA of the CDR3: TGTGCCAGCAGCCTTGCAATGAACACTGAAGCTTTCTTT. The chain couples TRBV28 to TRBJ1-1; the D is unclear. V shed 6 bases and J shed 0 bases, with 8 bases lying between them. CDR3 size: 13 residues. Germline V gene lookup returns CDR1 MDHEN and CDR2 SYDVKM.

In its sample, this clonotype was seen many times. V usage is TRBV18 and J usage is TRBJ1-5; 11 bases are shared with TRBD1. The CDR3 is 16 residues long. Per the germline V gene, CDR1 is KGHSH and CDR2 is LQKENI. Trimming took 6 bases from V and 7 from J; bases not matched to a gene: 11. DNA for the CDR3: TGTGCCAGCTCGCCTACCGGGACAGGGGGACGGCAGCCCCAGCATTTT. This gives the protein CASSPTGTGGRQPQHF.

This clonotype has at least ten counts. This chain uses TRBV12-3 or TRBV12-4 with TRBJ2-1; D might be TRBD1 (5 bases). CDR3 size: 12 residues. With 4 bases removed from V and 7 bases from J, the gap between germline ends came to 8 bases. CDR3 DNA: TGTGCCAGCAGTTATAAGGGGAATGAGCAGTTCTTC. Translating it yields CASSYKGNEQFF.

This clonotype was detected many times. V is TRBV29-1 and J is TRBJ2-7; 7 nucleotides line up with TRBD1. In germline, CDR1 is SQVTM, CDR2 ANQGSEA. The CDR3 spans 12 residues. Germline trimming cut 4 bases from V and 5 bases from J; bases unmatched to any gene: 5. This CDR3 reads CSVVPDRDEQYF. The CDR3 DNA reads TGCAGCGTTGTTCCAGACAGGGACGAGCAGTACTTC.

At least ten counts were recorded for this clonotype. V and J are TRBV5-1 and TRBJ1-5, with 7 bases aligning to TRBD1. J was trimmed by 5 bases and V by 5 bases; bases with no gene match: 16. This CDR3 has 17 amino acids. The germline V gene encodes CDR1 SGHRS and CDR2 YFSETQ. CDR3 region: CASSLYPTGAMDQPQHF. In DNA, the CDR3 is TGCGCCAGCAGTCTTTACCCCACAGGGGCAATGGATCAGCCCCAGCATTTT.